The 25 T cell receptor beta chains presented below share a single source sample, sequenced in a study of T cells in Graves' hyperthyroidism and ophthalmopathy. Researchers took RNA transcripts and amplified the TCR beta CDR3 regions from them. TCR CDR3 underwent first-round RT-PCR with the HTBI primer set. TCRdb re-called the multiplex PCR reads through MiXCR, storing one row per CDR3 protein. The table includes over 500,000 distinct CDR3 sequences, over 35% detected once. The sample comprised peripheral blood or thyroid tissue (not recorded which). These receptors all stem from an adult woman with Graves' disease, either hyperthyroidism or ophthalmopathy (not recorded which).

On this clonotype: Because it lacks the conserved phenylalanine or tryptophan at the end, this CDR3 is likely a read error. The chain has TRBV14 and TRBJ1-6; D ambiguous. The CDR3 has 13 residues. Germline V gives CDR1 SGHDN, CDR2 FVKESK. With 1 base removed from V and 6 bases from J, the gap between germline ends came to 4 bases. The CDR3 DNA reads as TGTGCCAGCAGCCAAGTCGGTAATTCACCCCTCCACCTT. Protein product: CASSQVGNSPLHL.

This chain joins TRBV2 and TRBJ1-6; D is uncertain. The CDR3 is 13 amino acids. The V gene's germline CDR1 is SNHLY and CDR2 FYNNEI. V dropped 4 bases and J dropped 10 bases, with 11 bases sitting between them. For the CDR3, the DNA is TGTGCCAGCAGTGGTCAGGTGGAGTCACCCCTCCACTTT. Translating gives CASSGQVESPLHF.

The chain links TRBV29-1 to TRBJ1-2; 7 bases fit TRBD1. Per germline, CDR1 SQVTM and CDR2 ANQGSEA. This CDR3 has 12 amino acids. The V gene end was trimmed by 8 bases and the J gene end by 6 bases; junction bases not matched to a gene: 9. The CDR3 loop is CSSGTDVDGYTF. CDR3 DNA: TGCAGCTCAGGGACAGATGTGGATGGCTACACCTTC.

This clonotype was counted a few times. CDR3 residues: CSVPGDTEAFF. In DNA form, the CDR3 reads TGCAGCGTTCCAGGGGACACTGAAGCTTTCTTT. This rearrangement joins TRBV29-1 to TRBJ1-1, with D possibly matching TRBD1 (6 bases). Germline CDR1 SQVTM, CDR2 ANQGSEA. Trimming removed 5 bases from V and 3 bases from J, with 7 bases in between. CDR3 length equals 11 residues. Looking up the rest from reference TRBV29-1 and TRBJ1-1 gives the full variable domain: SAVISQKPSRDICQRGTSLTIQCQVDSQVTMMFWYRQQPGQSLTLIATANQGSEATYESGFVIDKFPISRPNLTFSTLTVSNMSPEDSSIYLCSVPGDTEAFFGQGTRLTVV.

The chain joins TRBV20-1 to TRBJ2-1; TRBD2 matches 9 bases. J was trimmed by 7 bases and V by 0 bases; bases with no gene match: 7. The germline CDR1 and CDR2 sequences are DFQATT and SNEGSKA (reference sequence). The CDR3 sequence is 15 residues long. The CDR3 bases are TGCAGTGCTAGAGATTTAGCGGGAGCCGGAAATGAGCAGTTCTTC. It codes for CSARDLAGAGNEQFF.

The V call is TRBV6-1, the J call TRBJ2-5, with 9 bases that match TRBD1. With 6 bases clipped from V and 1 base from J, the junction kept 6 bases outside the gene matches. Germline CDR1 is MNHNS and CDR2 is SASEGT. This CDR3 contains 15 residues. The CDR3: CASRKQGAGQETQYF. The CDR3 bases are TGTGCCAGCAGAAAACAGGGGGCGGGCCAAGAGACCCAGTACTTC.

As for this clonotype: A junction boundary mismatches the germline segment, possibly from a read error. V is TRBV29-1 and J is TRBJ1-6, with 9 bases identical to TRBD1. Germline lookup yields CDR1 SQVTM and CDR2 ANQGSEA. The CDR3 consists of 13 residues. The CDR3, as DNA: TGCAGCACCCGGACAGGGGTCAATTCACCCCTCCGCTTT. It translates to CSTRTGVNSPLRF.

This clonotype was seen more than once but under ten times. The chain combines TRBV2 with TRBJ1-3; D is uncertain. V shed 6 bases and J shed 0 bases, with 6 bases lying between them. Germline lookup yields CDR1 SNHLY and CDR2 FYNNEI. This CDR3 has 13 amino acids. The DNA for the CDR3 is TGTGCCAGCAGCAGAGGCTCTGGAAACACCATATATTTT. It is translated as CASSRGSGNTIYF.

The chain carries TRBV24-1 and TRBJ1-2, with D perhaps matching TRBD1 (6 bases). CDR1 is KGHDR and CDR2 is SFDVKD in the germline V gene. The CDR3 is 15 residues long. V was trimmed by 3 bases and J by 7 bases, leaving 17 bases between them. The CDR3 sequence is CATSDTPQGISGYTF. The DNA for the CDR3 is TGTGCCACCAGTGATACCCCTCAGGGGATTAGTGGCTACACCTTC.

The sample holds many counts of this clonotype. This chain links TRBV29-1 with TRBJ1-1; D uncertain. This CDR3 spans 13 amino acids. CDR1 and CDR2 from the germline V gene are SQVTM and ANQGSEA. V shed 4 bases and J shed 5 bases, with 14 bases lying between them. Here the CDR3 reads CSVALSTRTEAFF. The CDR3 bases are TGCAGCGTTGCCCTGTCCACCAGAACTGAAGCTTTCTTT. Full variable domain (missing parts from reference TRBV29-1 and TRBJ1-1): SAVISQKPSRDICQRGTSLTIQCQVDSQVTMMFWYRQQPGQSLTLIATANQGSEATYESGFVIDKFPISRPNLTFSTLTVSNMSPEDSSIYLCSVALSTRTEAFFGQGTRLTVV.

The gene calls are TRBV20-1 and TRBJ2-5, with 7 positions matching TRBD2. With 4 bases clipped from V and 5 bases from J, the junction kept 7 bases outside the gene matches. The germline CDR1 and CDR2 sequences are DFQATT and SNEGSKA (reference sequence). The CDR3 extends over 13 amino acids. CDR3 protein: CSANLRDYETQYF. CDR3 bases: TGCAGTGCTAATCTCCGGGACTATGAGACCCAGTACTTC.

The rearrangement links TRBV29-1 to TRBJ2-7, with D possibly TRBD2 on 6 matching bases. In germline, CDR1 is SQVTM, CDR2 ANQGSEA. The CDR3 extends over 15 amino acids. The ends were cut back, 4 bases at V and 3 bases at J, with 19 bases in the middle. The CDR3 spells CSVVYSGGSIYEQYF. CDR3 coding DNA: TGCAGCGTTGTCTATAGCGGCGGATCAATCTACGAGCAGTACTTC.

The chain employs TRBV6-5 and TRBJ2-5; no clear D. CDR3 length: 12 amino acids. V was pared by 1 base and J by 7 bases, with 7 bases between. Germline V CDR1 and CDR2: MNHEY, SVGAGI. CDR3 region: CASSYYPGTQYF. In nucleotides, the CDR3 is TGTGCCAGCAGTTACTATCCGGGGACCCAGTACTTC.

This chain uses TRBV9 with TRBJ2-6; no firm D call. Trimming removed 0 bases at V and 4 bases at J, with 5 bases between. Per the germline V gene, CDR1 is SGDLS and CDR2 is YYNGEE. The CDR3 has 14 residues. CDR3 nucleotides: TGTGCCAGCAGCGTAGACGCAGGGGCCAACGTCCTGACTTTC. It yields the protein CASSVDAGANVLTF.

V and J are TRBV7-9 and TRBJ2-7, with 9 bases lining up with TRBD1. CDR3 length: 15 amino acids. With V trimmed by 6 bases and J by 2 bases, 8 bases remained unmatched. The germline V gene encodes CDR1 SEHNR and CDR2 FQNEAQ (reference sequence). CDR3 loop: CASSLPQGATYEQYF. In nucleotides, the CDR3 is TGTGCCAGCAGTTTGCCACAGGGGGCCACCTACGAGCAGTACTTC.

This clonotype was detected only a few times. The junction does not match germline at one end; this may be a read error. The gene calls are TRBV20-1 and TRBJ2-7, with TRBD2 matching over 15 bases. The CDR3 sequence is 17 residues long. The germline V gene has CDR1 DFQATT and CDR2 SNEGSKA (reference sequence). DNA of the CDR3: TGCAGTGCAAGAACCGGGACTAGCGGGAGGTTGTCCTACGAGCATTACTTC. The encoded protein is CSARTGTSGRLSYEHYF.

This sequence joins TRBV7-2 and TRBJ2-7; D gene ambiguous. The CDR3 is made up of 13 amino acids. Trimming took 8 bases from V and 0 from J, leaving 11 bases between them. The germline V gene has CDR1 SGHTA and CDR2 FQGNSA. The CDR3 DNA is TGTGCCAGCCGTTTCCGTGACTCCTACGAGCAGTACTTC. This sequence encodes CASRFRDSYEQYF.

A few counts support this clonotype. The gene calls are TRBV20-1 and TRBJ2-1; 9 bases line up with TRBD1. From germline, CDR1 is DFQATT and CDR2 SNEGSKA (reference sequence). Trimming at V came to 6 bases and at J to 6 bases, leaving 24 bases not matched to a gene. This CDR3 spans 19 amino acids. CDR3 nucleotide sequence: TGCAGTGCCAAACCCTTACAGGGGGCCGGCCGCCGGAAAGGCAATGAGCAGTTCTTC. Its protein product is CSAKPLQGAGRRKGNEQFF.

This clonotype was counted between two and nine times. J is TRBJ2-3 and V is TRBV6-5; D unclear. This CDR3 has 14 amino acids. V lost 6 bases, J lost 1 base, and 11 bases lay in between. Germline CDR1 MNHEY, CDR2 SVGAGI. The CDR3 nucleotides are TGTGCCAGCAGACTCAGTAGTGGCACAGATACGCAGTATTTT. This encodes CASRLSSGTDTQYF.

The CDR3 sequence is CSAPLRGGNQPQHF. The CDR3 nucleotides are TGCAGTGCGCCGTTAAGGGGGGGCAATCAGCCCCAGCATTTT. The J gene is TRBJ1-5, the V gene TRBV20-1, with TRBD1 as a possible D gene (6 bases). Between the trimmed V and J ends, which lost 6 bases and 2 bases, there was a span of 14 bases. This CDR3 contains 14 residues. Germline CDR1 DFQATT, CDR2 SNEGSKA (reference sequence).

V usage is TRBV7-6 and J usage is TRBJ2-2; the match to TRBD1 covers 9 bases. The trim removed 0 bases at V and 8 bases at J, leaving 4 bases unmatched. The CDR3 totals 15 residues. The germline gives CDR1 SGHVS, CDR2 FNYEAQ. CDR3 DNA sequence: TGTGCCAGCAGCTTAGCAACGGACAGGGGTGGGGAGCTGTTTTTT. This translates into CASSLATDRGGELFF.

This chain joins TRBV7-9 and TRBJ2-2, with a tentative D call TRBD1 (5 bases). The V and J ends lost 5 bases and 4 bases respectively, with 11 bases between them. The CDR3 consists of 14 residues. The germline gives CDR1 SEHNR, CDR2 FQNEAQ (reference sequence). The CDR3 sequence: CASSKARGTGELFF. The DNA of the CDR3 is TGTGCCAGCAGCAAAGCAAGGGGCACCGGGGAGCTGTTTTTT.

This clonotype was seen many times. The chain carries TRBV10-3 and TRBJ1-1, with a weak D call TRBD1 (5 bases). V shed 3 bases and J shed 9 bases, with 11 bases lying between them. Germline CDR1 ENHRY, CDR2 SYGVKD. This CDR3 is built from 12 residues. The CDR3 sequence: CAISDGDLKAFF. The CDR3 coding sequence is TGTGCCATCAGTGACGGGGACCTTAAAGCTTTCTTT.

The sample holds a few counts of this clonotype. The chain links TRBV5-6 to TRBJ1-2, with D possibly being TRBD1 (5 bases). Germline V lookup: CDR1 SGHDT, CDR2 YYEEEE. This CDR3 spans 15 amino acids. Trimming removed 4 bases from V and 2 bases from J, with 15 bases in between. CDR3 coding DNA: TGTGCCAGCAGCCTCCTCGGGACGGGAAACTATGGCTACACCTTC. As protein: CASSLLGTGNYGYTF.

This clonotype has only one observation. The chain carries TRBV15 and TRBJ2-2; D may be TRBD2 (5 bases). The germline V and J ends were trimmed by 0 bases and 3 bases, with 11 bases remaining between them. Germline CDR1 reads LNHNV; CDR2 reads YYDKDF (reference sequence). The CDR3 consists of 16 residues. CDR3: CATSRDHGSYTGELFF. In nucleotides, the CDR3 is TGTGCCACCAGCAGAGATCATGGGAGCTACACCGGGGAGCTGTTTTTT.